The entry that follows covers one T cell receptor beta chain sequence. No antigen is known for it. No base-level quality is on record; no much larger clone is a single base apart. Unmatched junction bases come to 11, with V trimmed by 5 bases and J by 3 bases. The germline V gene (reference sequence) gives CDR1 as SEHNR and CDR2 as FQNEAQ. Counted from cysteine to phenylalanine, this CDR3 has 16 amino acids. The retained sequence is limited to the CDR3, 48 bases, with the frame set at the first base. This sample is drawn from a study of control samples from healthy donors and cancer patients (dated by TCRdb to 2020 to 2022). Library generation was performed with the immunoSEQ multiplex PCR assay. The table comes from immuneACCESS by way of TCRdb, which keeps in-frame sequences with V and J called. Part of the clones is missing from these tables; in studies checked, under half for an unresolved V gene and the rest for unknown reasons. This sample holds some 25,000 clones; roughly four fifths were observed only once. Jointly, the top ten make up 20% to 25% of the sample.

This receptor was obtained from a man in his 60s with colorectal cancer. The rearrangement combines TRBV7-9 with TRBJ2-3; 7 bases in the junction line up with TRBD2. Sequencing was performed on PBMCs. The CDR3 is CASSGRSGLSTDTQYF. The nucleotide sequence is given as TGTGCCAGCAGCGGACGTAGCGGGTTATCAACAGATACGCAGTATTTT.